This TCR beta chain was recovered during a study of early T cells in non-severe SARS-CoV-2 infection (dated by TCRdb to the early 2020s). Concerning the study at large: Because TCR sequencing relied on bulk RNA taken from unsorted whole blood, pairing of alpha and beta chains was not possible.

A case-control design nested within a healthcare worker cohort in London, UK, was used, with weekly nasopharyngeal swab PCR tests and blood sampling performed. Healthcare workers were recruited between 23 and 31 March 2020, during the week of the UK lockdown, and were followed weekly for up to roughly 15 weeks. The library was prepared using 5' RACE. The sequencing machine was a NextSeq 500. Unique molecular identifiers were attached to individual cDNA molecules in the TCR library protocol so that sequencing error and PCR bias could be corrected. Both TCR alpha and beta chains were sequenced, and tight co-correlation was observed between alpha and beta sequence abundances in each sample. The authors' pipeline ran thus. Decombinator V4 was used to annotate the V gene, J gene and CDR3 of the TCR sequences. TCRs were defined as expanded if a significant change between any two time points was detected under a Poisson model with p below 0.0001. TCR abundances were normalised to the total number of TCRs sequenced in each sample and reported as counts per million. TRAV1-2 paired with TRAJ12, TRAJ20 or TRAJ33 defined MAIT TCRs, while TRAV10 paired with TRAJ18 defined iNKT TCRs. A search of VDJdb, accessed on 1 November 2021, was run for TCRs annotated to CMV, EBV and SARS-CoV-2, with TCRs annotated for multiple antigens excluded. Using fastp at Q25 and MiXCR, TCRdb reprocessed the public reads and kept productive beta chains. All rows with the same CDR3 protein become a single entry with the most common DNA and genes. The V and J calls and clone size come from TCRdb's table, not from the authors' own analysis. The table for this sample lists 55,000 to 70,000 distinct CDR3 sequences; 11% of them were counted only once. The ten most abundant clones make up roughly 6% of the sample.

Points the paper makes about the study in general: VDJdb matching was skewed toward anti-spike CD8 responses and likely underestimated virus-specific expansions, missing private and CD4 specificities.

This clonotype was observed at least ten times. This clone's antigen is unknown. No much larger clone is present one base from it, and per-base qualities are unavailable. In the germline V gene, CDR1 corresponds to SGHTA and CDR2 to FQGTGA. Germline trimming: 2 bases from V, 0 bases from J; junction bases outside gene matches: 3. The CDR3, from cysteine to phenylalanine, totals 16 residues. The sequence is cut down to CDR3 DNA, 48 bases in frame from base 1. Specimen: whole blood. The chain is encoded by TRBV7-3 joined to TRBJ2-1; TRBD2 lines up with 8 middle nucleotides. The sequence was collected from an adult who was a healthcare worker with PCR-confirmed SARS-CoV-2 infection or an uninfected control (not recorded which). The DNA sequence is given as TGTGCCAGCAGCTTAGCCGGGACTAGCTCCTACAATGAGCAGTTCTTC. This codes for CASSLAGTSSYNEQFF.